This is a list of T cell receptor beta chains from one sample in a study of shared clonotypes between healthy human individuals. The method was immunoSEQ multiplex PCR; TCRdb's version includes in-frame clones alone and lacks a portion of them. Of about 2.2 million clones in the sample, 93% were seen once. The sequencing sample was made of naive CD8+ T cells from PBMCs. These receptors were obtained from a man between 18 and 29 years old in good health. Some clones in this sample may be carry-over from other donors' samples. Each CDR3 is given with its conserved first and last residue. The D gene is left open where the match is weak. Part of the rows lack a size; the others show once, few, many or a class for expanded clones.

>.|TRBV6-6|TRBJ1-2|.
TGTGCCAGCGAGATAACGGGAGGCTACACCTTC
CASEITGGYTF
>.|TRBV27|TRBJ2-1|TRBD2
TGTGCCAGCAGACCCTTGGCGGGAGTGGATGAGCAGTTCTTC
CASRPLAGVDEQFF
>.|TRBV7-2|TRBJ2-1|.
TGTGCCAGCAGCCCGTCAGGGCCAGACAATGAGCAGTTCTTC
CASSPSGPDNEQFF
>.|TRBV7-2|TRBJ2-7|.
TGTGCCAGCAGCTTCGGGACGGTTGCCTACGAGCAGTACTTC
CASSFGTVAYEQYF
>.|TRBV6-6|TRBJ2-7|.
TGTGCCAGTCACAGCGGACGCTACGAGCAGTACTTC
CASHSGRYEQYF
>.|TRBV7-9|TRBJ1-2|.
TGTGCCAGCAGCTTAGCCCTGATGGACGGGTTAAGTCATGGCTACACCTTC
CASSLALMDGLSHGYTF
>.|TRBV30|TRBJ2-1|.
TGTGCCTGGACCAGAGGGGGGGGGCTCAATGAGCAGTTCTTC
CAWTRGGGLNEQFF
>.|TRBV4-3|TRBJ1-1|TRBD1
TGCGCCAGCAGCCCTGGGACAGGGGGCTGGGGGACTGAAGCTTTCTTT
CASSPGTGGWGTEAFF
>.|TRBV9|TRBJ2-7|TRBD1
TGTGCCAGCAGCGACGGGACAGGGGGTATCTACGAGCAGTACTTC
CASSDGTGGIYEQYF
>.|TRBV19|TRBJ2-7|.
TGTGCCAGTAGGGTCAGGGGTGGCTCCTACGAGCAGTACTTC
CASRVRGGSYEQYF
>.|TRBV27|TRBJ2-7|.
TGTGCCAGCAGTTTCTCCCTCTTCCGGGAGCAGTACTTC
CASSFSLFREQYF
>once|TRBV25-1|TRBJ2-6|TRBD2
TGTGCCAGCAAGAGTAGCGGGAGGGCCAACGTCCTGACTTTC
CASKSSGRANVLTF
>.|TRBV27|TRBJ2-3|.
TGTGCCAGCAGTCCCAACCGGGCCTCTCTTCCAGATACGCAGTATTTT
CASSPNRASLPDTQYF
>.|TRBV27|TRBJ2-7|TRBD2
TGTGCCAGCAGTTCATTGCTAGCGGGAGGGTCCTACGAGCAGTACTTC
CASSSLLAGGSYEQYF
>.|TRBV9|TRBJ1-5|TRBD1
TGTGCCAGCAGCGTAGGAACAGGGGGCGGCAATCAGCCCCAGCATTTT
CASSVGTGGGNQPQHF
>.|TRBV4-3|TRBJ2-7|.
TGCGCCAGCAGCCAAGATTGGGCATCCGCCTACGAGCAGTACTTC
CASSQDWASAYEQYF
>.|TRBV7-6|TRBJ2-7|.
TGTGCCAGCAGCTTACGGGACCCACGGGAGCAGTACTTC
CASSLRDPREQYF
>.|TRBV29-1|TRBJ2-7|TRBD2
TGCAGCGTTGTGGGGGGGACCTACGAGCAGTACTTC
CSVVGGTYEQYF
>.|TRBV11-2|TRBJ1-2|.
TGTGCCAGCAGCTTAGTTACACAGAACTATGGCTACACCTTC
CASSLVTQNYGYTF
>.|TRBV28|TRBJ2-3|.
TGTGCCAGCAGCTTATTGTCGACAAGAAATACAGATACGCAGTATTTT
CASSLLSTRNTDTQYF
>few|TRBV18|TRBJ1-1|.
TGTGCCAGCTCACCAATGCCGAACACTGAAGCTTTCTTT
CASSPMPNTEAFF
>.|TRBV23-1|TRBJ1-4|.
TGCGCCAGCAGTCAATCGGGCAGGGTAACCCACACTCAGGAAAAACTGTTTTTT
CASSQSGRVTHTQEKLFF
>.|TRBV5-4|TRBJ2-5|TRBD1
TGTGCCAGCAGCCCCGCTCCGGGACAGGGGGCGGGAGAGACCCAGTACTTC
CASSPAPGQGAGETQYF
>.|TRBV9|TRBJ1-1|TRBD1
TGTGCCAGCAGCGAAACCGGGACAGCGGACACTGAAGCTTTCTTT
CASSETGTADTEAFF
>.|TRBV5-1|TRBJ1-1|TRBD1
TGCGCCAGCAGCTCTTGGACAGGTTTGGACACTGAAGCTTTCTTT
CASSSWTGLDTEAFF
>.|TRBV15|TRBJ2-7|.
TGTGCCACCAGCAGAGATTTGAGAGAGCAGTACTTC
CATSRDLREQYF
>.|TRBV28|TRBJ1-2|.
TGTGCCAGCAGACGGCGGGGCTATGGCTACACCTTC
CASRRRGYGYTF
>.|TRBV30|TRBJ2-7|.
TGTGCCTGGAGCACAGGGCTCACCTACGAGCAGTACTTC
CAWSTGLTYEQYF
>.|TRBV30|TRBJ2-1|TRBD2
TGTGCCTGGAGTTTGCCCTCGGGGCTAGCGGGAGGATTGAATGAGCAGTTCTTC
CAWSLPSGLAGGLNEQFF
>once|TRBV11-2|TRBJ2-2|.
TGTGCCAGCAGCTTAGATTCTTACTTAGGGCTGAGCGGGGAGCTGTTTTTT
CASSLDSYLGLSGELFF
>.|TRBV28|TRBJ2-7|.
TGTGCCGGATCGACAGGCTCCTACGAGCAGTACTTC
CAGSTGSYEQYF
>.|TRBV28|TRBJ2-3|.
TGTGCCAGCAGTTTATTAAGTGGGCCCGGGGGCACAGATACGCAGTATTTT
CASSLLSGPGGTDTQYF
>few|TRBV7-9|TRBJ1-1|.
TGTGCCAGCAGCTTAGCGGGACGAGTAGAAGCTTTCTTT
CASSLAGRVEAFF
>.|TRBV4-2|TRBJ2-1|.
TGTGCCAGCAGCCCCTGGGTAGGGACCCATGAGCAGTTCTTC
CASSPWVGTHEQFF
>.|TRBV16|TRBJ2-2|TRBD1
TGTGCCAGCAGCCAAAGGGGACAGGGGAGTACCGGGGAGCTGTTTTTT
CASSQRGQGSTGELFF
>.|TRBV18|TRBJ2-1|.
TGTGCCAGCTCACCAGGGCGGATCTCCTACAATGAGCAGTTCTTC
CASSPGRISYNEQFF
>few|TRBV19|TRBJ2-1|.
TGTGCCAGTAGTCCGCAGTACAATGAGCAGTTCTTC
CASSPQYNEQFF
>.|TRBV2|TRBJ2-1|TRBD2
TGTGCCAGCAGCGCACTAGCGGGAGACAATGAGCAGTTCTTC
CASSALAGDNEQFF
>.|TRBV11-2|TRBJ2-1|TRBD2
TGTGCCAGCAGCCCGGGGGGGCTCACACTCTACAATGAGCAGTTCTTC
CASSPGGLTLYNEQFF
>.|TRBV27|TRBJ1-1|TRBD1
TGTGCCAGCTTACCGACAGGGGGGAACACTGAAGCTTTCTTT
CASLPTGGNTEAFF